This TCR beta chain was recovered during a study of early T cells in non-severe SARS-CoV-2 infection (dated by TCRdb to the early 2020s). For the wider study: Bulk RNA from unsorted whole blood was used for TCR sequencing, so alpha and beta chains could not be paired.

Remarks on this clonotype: There is no known antigen for this receptor. It has no much larger one-base neighbor in the sample; base qualities were not kept.

Trimming removed 5 bases from V and 8 bases from J, leaving 15 bases between the germline ends. Including the terminal cysteine and phenylalanine, the CDR3 comprises 13 residues. Only the CDR3 DNA is retained, 39 bases long and in frame from the first base. CDR1 and CDR2 (KGHSH, LQKENI) derive from the germline V gene. Library creation used 5' RACE. The listed sequencing device is NextSeq 500. In the TCR library protocol, unique molecular identifiers were attached to individual cDNA molecules to correct for PCR bias and sequencing error. Sequencing covered both TCR alpha and beta chains, and within each sample the abundances of alpha and beta sequences were tightly co-correlated. Under the source paper's analysis protocol: Decombinator V4 was used to annotate TCR sequences for V gene, J gene and CDR3. TCRs were defined as expanded if a significant change between any two time points was detected under a Poisson model with p below 0.0001. TCR abundances were normalised to the total number of TCRs sequenced per sample and expressed as counts per million. MAIT TCRs were defined by TRAV1-2 paired with TRAJ12, TRAJ20 or TRAJ33, and iNKT TCRs by TRAV10 paired with TRAJ18. VDJdb, accessed 1 November 2021, was searched for CMV, EBV and SARS-CoV-2 annotated TCRs, excluding TCRs annotated for multiple antigens. TCRdb reanalyzed the raw reads on its own, using fastp at Q25 for trimming and MiXCR for clone calling, and kept in-frame beta chains. Each entry merges the rows of one CDR3 protein and shows their most common DNA and genes. TCRdb's processing, not the study's, gives the V and J calls here. The sample records about 77,000 distinct CDR3 sequences, over 9% of which are singletons. The ten top clones hold roughly 4.8% of the sample.

On the study overall, not on this receptor specifically: VDJdb matching was skewed toward anti-spike CD8 responses, so virus-specific expansions were likely underestimated and private and CD4 specificities were missed.

A case-control design nested within a healthcare worker cohort in London, UK, was used, with weekly nasopharyngeal swab PCR tests and blood sampling performed. Between 23 and 31 March 2020, the week of the UK lockdown, healthcare workers were enrolled and then followed up weekly for as long as 16 weeks. The sequence was obtained from an adult who was a healthcare worker with PCR-confirmed SARS-CoV-2 infection or an uninfected control (not recorded which). Specimen: whole blood. This chain joins TRBV18 to TRBJ2-5, with the identity of the D gene unclear. At the DNA level, the sequence is TGTGCCAGCTCAATCGTGGGCGGCCTAACCCAGTACTTC. Its protein is CASSIVGGLTQYF. The CDR3 plus the reference TRBV18 and TRBJ2-5 genes for the other parts give the full variable domain: NAGVMQNPRHLVRRRGQEARLRCSPMKGHSHVYWYRQLPEEGLKFMVYLQKENIIDESGMPKERFSAEFPKEGPSILRIQQVVRGDSAAYFCASSIVGGLTQYFGPGTRLLVL.